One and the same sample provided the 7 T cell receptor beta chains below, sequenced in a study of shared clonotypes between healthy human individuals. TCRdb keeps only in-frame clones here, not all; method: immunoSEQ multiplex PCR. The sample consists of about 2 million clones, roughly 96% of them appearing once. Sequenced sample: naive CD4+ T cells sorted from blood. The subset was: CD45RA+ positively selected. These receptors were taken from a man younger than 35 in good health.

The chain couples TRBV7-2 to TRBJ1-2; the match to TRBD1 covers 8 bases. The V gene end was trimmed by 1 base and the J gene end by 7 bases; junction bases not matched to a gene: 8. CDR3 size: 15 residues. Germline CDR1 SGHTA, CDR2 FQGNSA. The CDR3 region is CASSLVEGTGGGYTF. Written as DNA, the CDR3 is TGTGCCAGCAGCTTAGTCGAAGGGACAGGAGGTGGCTACACCTTC.

The CDR3 bases are TGTGCCAGCAGCCAAGTCCGTGGCGGACAAGAGACCCAGTACTTC. Translation gives CASSQVRGGQETQYF. The chain couples TRBV4-2 to TRBJ2-5; D unclear. Trimming stripped 1 base from V and 2 bases from J, with 11 bases between. Germline CDR1 LGHNA, CDR2 YNFKEQ. CDR3 size: 15 residues.

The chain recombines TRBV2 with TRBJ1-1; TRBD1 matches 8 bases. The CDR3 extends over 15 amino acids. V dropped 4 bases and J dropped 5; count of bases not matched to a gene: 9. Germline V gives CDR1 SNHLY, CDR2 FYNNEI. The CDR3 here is CASSGRRTGRTEAFF. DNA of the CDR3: TGTGCCAGCAGTGGGAGACGGACAGGGAGAACTGAAGCTTTCTTT.

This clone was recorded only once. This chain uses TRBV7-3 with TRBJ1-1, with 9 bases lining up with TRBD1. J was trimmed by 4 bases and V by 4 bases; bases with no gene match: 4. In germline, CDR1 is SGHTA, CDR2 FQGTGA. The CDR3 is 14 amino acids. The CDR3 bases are TGTGCCAGCAGCTCCACAGGGGGCGGCACTGAAGCTTTCTTT. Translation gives CASSSTGGGTEAFF.

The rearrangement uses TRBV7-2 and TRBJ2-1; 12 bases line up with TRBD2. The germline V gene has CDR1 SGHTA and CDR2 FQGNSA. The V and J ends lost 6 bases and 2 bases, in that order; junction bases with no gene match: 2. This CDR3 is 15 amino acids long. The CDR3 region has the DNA TGTGCCAGCAGTTGGACTAGCGGGACCTACAATGAGCAGTTCTTC. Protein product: CASSWTSGTYNEQFF.

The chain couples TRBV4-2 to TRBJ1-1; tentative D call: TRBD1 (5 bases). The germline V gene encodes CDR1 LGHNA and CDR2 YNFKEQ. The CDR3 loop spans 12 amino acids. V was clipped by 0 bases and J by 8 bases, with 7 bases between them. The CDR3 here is CASSQDPGEAFF. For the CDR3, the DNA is TGTGCCAGCAGCCAAGATCCAGGGGAAGCTTTCTTT.

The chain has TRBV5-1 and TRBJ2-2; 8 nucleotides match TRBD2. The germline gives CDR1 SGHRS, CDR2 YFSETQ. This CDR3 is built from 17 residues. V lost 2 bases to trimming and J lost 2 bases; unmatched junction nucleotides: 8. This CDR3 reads CASSFSISGVNTGELFF. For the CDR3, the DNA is TGCGCCAGCAGCTTCTCTATTAGCGGGGTAAACACCGGGGAGCTGTTTTTT.